This paragraph reports one T cell receptor beta chain. This clone is regarded as medium-sized (0.01 to 0.1%). The specificity of this receptor is unknown. One base away there is no much larger clone; base qualities are not given. The source of the sample is a study of technical replicates of blood from several donors (dated by TCRdb to the late 2010s). Receptors were amplified or captured by the immunoSEQ multiplex PCR assay. As stored in TCRdb, this immuneACCESS dataset retains in-frame rearrangements with V and J assigned. A fraction of the clones does not appear; measured against another copy, unresolved V genes explain less than half of the discrepancy, and the remainder lacks a known reason. This sample lists 14,000 or so clones; 80% to 85% were detected once. The top ten clones comprise about a tenth of the sample. Germline trimming: 2 bases from V, 5 bases from J; junction bases outside gene matches: 6. Taken from the germline V gene, the CDR1 and CDR2 loops are SNHLY and FYNNEI. Including cysteine and phenylalanine, the CDR3 has 15 amino acids. The entry retains the CDR3 DNA only, 45 bases that are in frame from base 1.

The sample was PBMCs. The V gene is TRBV2 and the J gene is TRBJ2-1, and 7 junction bases match TRBD2. The receptor comes from a human donor in good health. The CDR3 in this case is CASSEPGGVHNEQFF. The DNA sequence follows: TGTGCCAGCAGTGAACCGGGGGGAGTCCACAATGAGCAGTTCTTC.